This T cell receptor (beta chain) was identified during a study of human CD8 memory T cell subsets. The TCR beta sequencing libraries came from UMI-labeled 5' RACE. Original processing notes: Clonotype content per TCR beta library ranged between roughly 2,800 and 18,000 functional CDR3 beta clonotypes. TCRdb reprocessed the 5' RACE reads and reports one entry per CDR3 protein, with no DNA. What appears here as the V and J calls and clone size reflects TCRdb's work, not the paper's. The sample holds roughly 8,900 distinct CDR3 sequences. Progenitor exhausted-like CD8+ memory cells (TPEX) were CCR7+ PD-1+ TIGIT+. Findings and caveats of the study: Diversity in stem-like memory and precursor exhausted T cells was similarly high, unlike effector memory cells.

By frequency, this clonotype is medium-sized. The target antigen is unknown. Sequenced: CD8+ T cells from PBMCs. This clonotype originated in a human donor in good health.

CDR3 amino acids: CASSYGVPSYEQYF. The chain links TRBV6-2 or TRBV6-3 to TRBJ2-7; with no DNA, the TCRdb D assignment of TRBD1 cannot be verified. The germline gives CDR1 MNHEY, CDR2 SVGEGT. The CDR3 runs to 14 residues.